The entry below gives a single TCR beta chain sequence along with its context. This specimen comes from a study of blood T cell repertoires in COVID-19. The CDR3 spans 16 residues. Between the trimmed V and J ends, which lost 4 bases and 2 bases, there was a span of 16 bases. Looked up from germline, CDR1 is MNHEY and CDR2 is SMNVEV (reference sequence). TCRdb's table, derived via immunoSEQ multiplex PCR, lists solely in-frame clones and lacks some. The sample carries approximately 180,000 clones, roughly 90% recorded once. Enrolled through a virtual design, the participants were between about 18 and 89 years of age and came from 24 US areas. Each participant's cohort was designated according to participant-reported clinical history.

This rearrangement joins TRBV27 to TRBJ2-3, with TRBD1 as a possible D gene (5 bases). The sequenced sample was PBMCs or T cells enriched from blood (not recorded which). The clonotype was recovered from a human donor with acute COVID-19. The donor label of this sample is uncertain. The CDR3 region is CASSSFWQGFTDTQYF. CDR3 DNA sequence: TGTGCCAGCAGTTCATTTTGGCAGGGATTCACAGATACGCAGTATTTT.